Listed below are T cell receptor beta chains from one sample, sequenced in a study of sequential checkpoint blockade in melanoma. Sequencing used immunoSEQ multiplex PCR; TCRdb keeps in-frame clones, though not all of them. The sample gives tens of thousands of clones, under 70% of which show up once; about 20% is in the top ten. Sequenced material: CD8+ T cells sorted from blood (inferred from file names), taken from a patient given nivolumab and ipilimumab in sequence. These receptors came from a human donor with melanoma. Each CDR3 is given with its conserved first and last residue. A D gene is named only where the DNA matches it firmly. Expanded clones are given a class, and other clones once, few, many or no size at all.

clone size | J gene | D gene | V gene | CDR3 DNA | CDR3 protein
- | TRBJ1-1 | - | TRBV28 | TGTGCCAGCAGTCCCGGGTGGTTCGACACTGAAGCTTTCTTT | CASSPGWFDTEAFF
- | TRBJ2-7 | - | TRBV27 | TGTGCCAGCAGTATTCGGGGATCGGAGCAGTACTTC | CASSIRGSEQYF
- | TRBJ2-1 | TRBD2 | TRBV11-2 | TGTGCCAGCAGCTTAGGGACAGCGGGGGGCTCGAGCTCCTACAATGAGCAGTTCTTC | CASSLGTAGGSSSYNEQFF
once | TRBJ2-3 | TRBD1 | TRBV16 | TGTGCCAGCAGCCCGACAGGGGGGGAGACAGATACGCAGTATTTT | CASSPTGGETDTQYF
- | TRBJ2-5 | - | TRBV4-3 | TGCGCCAGCAGCCAAGATCGGAGCAGCCAAGAGACCCAGTACTTC | CASSQDRSSQETQYF
- | TRBJ1-6 | - | TRBV4-3 | TGCGCCAGCACCGAGAACAGGGTGGATAATTCACCCCTCCACTTT | CASTENRVDNSPLHF
- | TRBJ1-2 | TRBD1 | TRBV2 | TGTGCCAGCACCTCGGACAGGGTTGGCTACACCTTC | CASTSDRVGYTF
- | TRBJ1-5 | - | TRBV9 | TGTGCCAGCAGCGTAGGACAGGTCTTCGAGCCCCAGCATTTT | CASSVGQVFEPQHF
- | TRBJ1-5 | - | TRBV5-3 | TGTGCCAGCAGCCTTGGACAGAATCAGCCCCAGCATTTT | CASSLGQNQPQHF
medium-sized | TRBJ2-1 | TRBD2 | TRBV5-1 | TGCGCCAGCAGCTTGGCCGGGGGGGTCAATGAGCAGTTCTTC | CASSLAGGVNEQFF
once | TRBJ2-3 | - | TRBV19 | TGTGCCAGTAGAGAGAGGGGACACGGCACAGATACGCAGTATTTT | CASRERGHGTDTQYF
few | TRBJ2-1 | - | TRBV12-5 | TGTGCTAGTGGTTCCTGTGGTGGGGGGGGGCAGGGGATTTACAATGAGCAGTTCTTC | CASGSCGGGGQGIYNEQFF
- | TRBJ1-6 | TRBD1 | TRBV9 | TGTGCCAGCAGCCCCTGGACAGGGGTTACACCCCTCCACTTT | CASSPWTGVTPLHF
once | TRBJ2-5 | - | TRBV5-1 | TGCGCCAGCAGTGGGGAGGTAGCCAGACAAGAGACCCAGTACTTC | CASSGEVARQETQYF
few | TRBJ2-7 | TRBD1 | TRBV7-9 | TGTGCCAGCACCTTGGGACAGGGGTCTTTCAACGAGCAGTACTTC | CASTLGQGSFNEQYF
- | TRBJ1-2 | - | TRBV10-3 | TGTGCCATCAGTCCAACCGTTAAAGGGGCCAACTATGGCTACACCTTC | CAISPTVKGANYGYTF
few | TRBJ2-3 | TRBD2 | TRBV6-4 | TGTGCCAGCTCCCCCGGGGCGGGAGACACAGATACGCAGTATTTT | CASSPGAGDTDTQYF
- | TRBJ2-4 | TRBD1 | TRBV6-1 | TGTGCCAGCAGTACCTGGGACAGAAACATTCAGTACTTC | CASSTWDRNIQYF
- | TRBJ2-2 | TRBD1 | TRBV27 | TGTGCCAGCAGGGTTGACAGGGTATCCGGGGAGCTGTTTTTT | CASRVDRVSGELFF
- | TRBJ1-1 | - | TRBV19 | TGTGCCAGTACCGGGTATAGGGGGAACACTGAAGCTTTCTTT | CASTGYRGNTEAFF
- | TRBJ1-1 | TRBD1 | TRBV13 | TGTGCCAGCAGCTTAGTCAGGACAGGGGGGTTGGGGGCTTTCTTT | CASSLVRTGGLGAFF
- | TRBJ1-2 | - | TRBV5-6 | TGTGCCAGCAGCTTGGCCAGGAACGAGGGCTACACCTTC | CASSLARNEGYTF
- | TRBJ1-2 | - | TRBV7-9 | TGTGCCAGCAGCTCCTCGGCAGGGCCTAACTATGGCTACACCTTC | CASSSSAGPNYGYTF
- | TRBJ2-3 | TRBD2 | TRBV6-4 | TGTGCCAGCAGTGACTCTAGCGGGGCCGATACGCAGTATTTT | CASSDSSGADTQYF
- | TRBJ1-6 | TRBD1 | TRBV6-5 | TGTGCCAGCAGTGGACAGGGTAATTCACCCCTCCACTTT | CASSGQGNSPLHF
- | TRBJ1-1 | - | TRBV5-1 | TGCGCCAGCAGCTTGGTAGGGGGGAACACTGAAGCTTTCTTT | CASSLVGGNTEAFF
- | TRBJ1-4 | TRBD1 | TRBV7-6 | TGTGCCAGCAGCTTAGGGGACAGGGGGATCGAGAAACTGTTTTTT | CASSLGDRGIEKLFF
- | TRBJ2-1 | - | TRBV6-6 | TGTGCCAGCAGTCCGACAGGCCCATGGAATGAGCAGTTCTTC | CASSPTGPWNEQFF
- | TRBJ2-7 | TRBD1 | TRBV4-2 | TGTGCCAGCAGCCTTCAGGGGGCAGGTGAGCAGTACTTC | CASSLQGAGEQYF
few | TRBJ2-1 | TRBD2 | TRBV7-9 | TGTGCCAGCAGCCCAGCGGCTAGCGGGGGCCATGAGCAGTTCTTC | CASSPAASGGHEQFF
- | TRBJ2-4 | - | TRBV5-4 | TGTGCCAGCAGCTTGGCAGGGTCTGAAAACATTCAGTACTTC | CASSLAGSENIQYF
- | TRBJ2-3 | TRBD2 | TRBV7-3 | TGTGCCAGCAGCTTCGGGGGGGTTAGCACAGATACGCAGTATTTT | CASSFGGVSTDTQYF
medium-sized | TRBJ2-1 | TRBD1 | TRBV15 | TGTGCCACCAGCAGAGTAACAGGGGACTACAATGAGCAGTTCTTC | CATSRVTGDYNEQFF
- | TRBJ2-7 | - | TRBV11-2 | TGTGCCAGCAGTTTCCAGACGGACTACGAGCAGTACTTC | CASSFQTDYEQYF
- | TRBJ2-1 | - | TRBV5-1 | TGCGCCAGCAGCCCTGGCAGGGGTTGGTCGCAGTTCTTC | CASSPGRGWSQFF
- | TRBJ2-7 | TRBD1 | TRBV19 | TGTGCCAGTAGTATAGTCGCAGGGGGCTACGAGCAGTACTTC | CASSIVAGGYEQYF
- | TRBJ2-3 | TRBD1 | TRBV11-2 | TGTGCCAGCAGCTGGGTCGGGACAGGGGGCTCCGATACGCAGTATTTT | CASSWVGTGGSDTQYF
once | TRBJ1-1 | - | TRBV9 | TGTGCCAGCAGCGGCGGGACTTCAACCCGGAGCACTGAAGCTTTCTTT | CASSGGTSTRSTEAFF
- | TRBJ2-7 | - | TRBV5-6 | TGTGCCAGCAGCTCCGCGGGACCCTACGAGCAGTACTTC | CASSSAGPYEQYF
- | TRBJ1-1 | - | TRBV5-1 | TGCGCCAGCAGCCTGTACAGCATGAACACTGAAGCTTTCTTT | CASSLYSMNTEAFF
- | TRBJ2-1 | TRBD2 | TRBV27 | TGTGCCAGCAGTTCTAGCGGGGGGACCGCGTTACAGTTCTTC | CASSSSGGTALQFF
- | TRBJ2-1 | - | TRBV7-2 | TGTGCCAGCAGCTTGGGCAGTTACAATGAGCAGTTCTTC | CASSLGSYNEQFF
- | TRBJ1-2 | - | TRBV9 | TGTGCCAGCAGCGTAGGAACGGGGACTTATGGCTACACCTTC | CASSVGTGTYGYTF
- | TRBJ2-1 | - | TRBV5-1 | TGCGCCAGCAGCTTAGGACAGTCCTACAATGAGCAGTTCTTC | CASSLGQSYNEQFF
- | TRBJ1-1 | - | TRBV10-3 | TGTGCCATCAGTGATCCAGACTACACTGAAGCTTTCTTT | CAISDPDYTEAFF
- | TRBJ1-5 | - | TRBV12-5 | TGTGCTAGTGGTTTGGCGGTAAATCAGCCCCAGCATTTT | CASGLAVNQPQHF
- | TRBJ1-1 | TRBD1 | TRBV28 | TGTGCCAGCAGTGATGCGACAGGGCGGACTGAAGCTTTCTTT | CASSDATGRTEAFF
few | TRBJ2-7 | - | TRBV6-5 | TGTGCCAGCAGTTCGGAGGGGCTTCACTACGAGCAGTACTTC | CASSSEGLHYEQYF
- | TRBJ2-1 | TRBD1 | TRBV27 | TGTGCCAGCAGTTCCGGACAGGGGGTTAATGAGCAGTTCTTC | CASSSGQGVNEQFF